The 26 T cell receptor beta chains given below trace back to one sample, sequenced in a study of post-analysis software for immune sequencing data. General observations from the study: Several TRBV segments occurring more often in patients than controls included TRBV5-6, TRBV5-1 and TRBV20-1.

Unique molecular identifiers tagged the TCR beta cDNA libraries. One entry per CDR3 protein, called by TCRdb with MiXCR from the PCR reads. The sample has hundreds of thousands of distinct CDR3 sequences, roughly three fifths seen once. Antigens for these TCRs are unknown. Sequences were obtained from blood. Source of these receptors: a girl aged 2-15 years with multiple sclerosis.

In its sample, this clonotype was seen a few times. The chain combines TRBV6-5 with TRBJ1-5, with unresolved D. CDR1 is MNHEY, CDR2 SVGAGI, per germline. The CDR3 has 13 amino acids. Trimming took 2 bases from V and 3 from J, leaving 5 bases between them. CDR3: CASSYDTNQPQHF. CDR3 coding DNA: TGTGCCAGCAGTTACGACACCAATCAGCCCCAGCATTTT.

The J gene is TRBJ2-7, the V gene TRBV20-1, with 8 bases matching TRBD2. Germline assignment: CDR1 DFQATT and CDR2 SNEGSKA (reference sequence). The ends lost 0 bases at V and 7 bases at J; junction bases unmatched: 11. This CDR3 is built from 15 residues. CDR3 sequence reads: CSARDSGRAGSEQYF. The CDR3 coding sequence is TGCAGTGCTAGAGATTCCGGGAGGGCCGGGAGTGAGCAGTACTTC.

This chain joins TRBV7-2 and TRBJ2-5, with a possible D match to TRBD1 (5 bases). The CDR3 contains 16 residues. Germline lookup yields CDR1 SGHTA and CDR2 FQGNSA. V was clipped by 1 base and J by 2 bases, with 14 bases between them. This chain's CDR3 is CASSLEGIVVQETQYF. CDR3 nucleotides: TGTGCCAGCAGCTTAGAGGGGATCGTGGTACAAGAGACCCAGTACTTC.

The CDR3 DNA follows: TGCGCCAGCAGCCCCTGGACAGGGGGCTCGGGTGAGCAGTTCTTC. Translated, it gives CASSPWTGGSGEQFF. The chain links TRBV4-3 to TRBJ2-1; 11 bases are a match to TRBD1. Germline V gene sequence: CDR1 LGHNA, CDR2 YSLEER. This CDR3 has 15 residues. The trim removed 4 bases at V and 9 bases at J, leaving 8 bases unmatched.

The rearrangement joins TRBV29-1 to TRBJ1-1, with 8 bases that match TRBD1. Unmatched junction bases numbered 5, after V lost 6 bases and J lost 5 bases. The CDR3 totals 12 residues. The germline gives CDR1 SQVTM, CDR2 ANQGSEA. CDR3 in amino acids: CSVGQGATEAFF. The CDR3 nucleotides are TGCAGCGTAGGACAGGGAGCAACTGAAGCTTTCTTT.

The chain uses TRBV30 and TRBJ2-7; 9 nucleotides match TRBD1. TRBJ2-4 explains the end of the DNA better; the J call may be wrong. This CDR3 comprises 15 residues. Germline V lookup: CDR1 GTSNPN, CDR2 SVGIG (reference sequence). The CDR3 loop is CAWSVRQGVGSIQYF. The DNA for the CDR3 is TGTGCCTGGAGTGTACGACAGGGGGTTGGTAGCATTCAGTACTTC.

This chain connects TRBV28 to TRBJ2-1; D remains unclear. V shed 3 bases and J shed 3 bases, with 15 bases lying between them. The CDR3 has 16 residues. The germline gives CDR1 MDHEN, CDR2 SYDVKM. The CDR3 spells CASSLVQPADYNEQFF. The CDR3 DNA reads TGTGCCAGCAGTTTGGTTCAGCCGGCTGACTACAATGAGCAGTTCTTC.

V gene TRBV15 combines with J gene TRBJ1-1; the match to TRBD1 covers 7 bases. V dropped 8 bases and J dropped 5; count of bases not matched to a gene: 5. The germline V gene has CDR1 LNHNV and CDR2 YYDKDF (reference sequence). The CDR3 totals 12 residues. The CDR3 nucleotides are TGTGCCACCTCACAGGGGAGTACTGAAGCTTTCTTT. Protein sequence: CATSQGSTEAFF. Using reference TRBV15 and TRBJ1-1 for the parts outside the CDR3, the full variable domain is DAMVIQNPRYQVTQFGKPVTLSCSQTLNHNVMYWYQQKSSQAPKLLFHYYDKDFNNEADTPDNFQSRRPNTSFCFLDIRSPGLGDTAMYLCATSQGSTEAFFGQGTRLTVV.

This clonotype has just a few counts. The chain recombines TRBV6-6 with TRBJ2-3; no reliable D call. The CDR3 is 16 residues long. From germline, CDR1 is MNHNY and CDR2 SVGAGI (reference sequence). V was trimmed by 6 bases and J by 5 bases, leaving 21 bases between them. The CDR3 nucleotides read TGTGCCAGCAGGGTAGACGTACGGCCTTCCAAAGATACGCAGTATTTT. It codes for CASRVDVRPSKDTQYF.

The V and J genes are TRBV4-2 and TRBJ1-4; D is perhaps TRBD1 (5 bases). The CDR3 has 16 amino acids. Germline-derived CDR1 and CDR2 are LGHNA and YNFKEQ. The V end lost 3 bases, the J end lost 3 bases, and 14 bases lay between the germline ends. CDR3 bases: TGTGCCAGCAGCCATCTTCGGGACTCGGCTAATGAAAAACTGTTTTTT. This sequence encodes CASSHLRDSANEKLFF.

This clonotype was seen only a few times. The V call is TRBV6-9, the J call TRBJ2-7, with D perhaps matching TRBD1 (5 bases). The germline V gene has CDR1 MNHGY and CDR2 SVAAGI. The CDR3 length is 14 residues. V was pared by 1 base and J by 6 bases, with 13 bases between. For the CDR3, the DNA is TGTGCCAGCAGTTATTTAAGGACATCGGGCGAGCAGTACTTC. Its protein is CASSYLRTSGEQYF.

CDR3 region: CSVVEGTQYF. The CDR3 DNA reads as TGCAGCGTTGTGGAGGGGACGCAGTATTTT. This chain joins TRBV29-1 and TRBJ2-3, with TRBD2 as a possible D gene (6 bases). From germline, CDR1 is SQVTM and CDR2 ANQGSEA. V lost 4 bases, J lost 9 bases, and 8 bases lay in between. This CDR3 comprises 10 residues.

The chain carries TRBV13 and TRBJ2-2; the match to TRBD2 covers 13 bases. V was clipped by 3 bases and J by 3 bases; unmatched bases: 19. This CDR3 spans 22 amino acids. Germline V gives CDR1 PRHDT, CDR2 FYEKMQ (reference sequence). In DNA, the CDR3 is TGTGCCAGCAGCTTCTACCCGACTAGCGGGGGGCCGCTTCTCCCTGACACCGGGGAGCTGTTTTTT. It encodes CASSFYPTSGGPLLPDTGELFF.

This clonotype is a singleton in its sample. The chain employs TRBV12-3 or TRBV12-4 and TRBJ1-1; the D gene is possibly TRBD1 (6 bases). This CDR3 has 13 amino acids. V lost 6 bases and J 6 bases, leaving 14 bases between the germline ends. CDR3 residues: CASRIQGPAEAFF. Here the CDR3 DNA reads TGTGCCAGCAGAATACAGGGTCCCGCTGAAGCTTTCTTT.

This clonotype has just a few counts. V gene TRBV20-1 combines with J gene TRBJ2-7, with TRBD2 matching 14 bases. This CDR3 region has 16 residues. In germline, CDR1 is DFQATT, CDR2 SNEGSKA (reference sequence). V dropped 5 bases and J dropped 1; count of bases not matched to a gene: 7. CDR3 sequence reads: CSAYGLAGGNSYEQYF. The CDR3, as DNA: TGCAGTGCTTACGGACTAGCGGGAGGTAATTCCTACGAGCAGTACTTC.

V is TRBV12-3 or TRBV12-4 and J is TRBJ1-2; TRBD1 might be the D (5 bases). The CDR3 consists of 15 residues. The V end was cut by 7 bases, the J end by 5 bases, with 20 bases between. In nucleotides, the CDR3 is TGTGCCAGCACGCCCGGGACCCCCAACTATTATGGCTACACCTTC. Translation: CASTPGTPNYYGYTF.

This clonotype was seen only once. For the CDR3, the DNA is TGTGCCAGCAGTTTGAATAGCGGGGGGAGCGATGAGCAGTTCTTC. The encoded protein is CASSLNSGGSDEQFF. This sequence joins TRBV12-3 or TRBV12-4 and TRBJ2-1; TRBD2 matches 10 bases. This CDR3 comprises 15 residues. Trimming cost V 3 bases and J 8 bases; bases outside gene matches: 7.

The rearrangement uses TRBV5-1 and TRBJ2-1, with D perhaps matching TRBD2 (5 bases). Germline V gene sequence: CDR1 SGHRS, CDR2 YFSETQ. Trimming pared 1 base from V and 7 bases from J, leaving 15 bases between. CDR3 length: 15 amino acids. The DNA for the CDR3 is TGCGCCAGCAGCTTGACTAGGGCTCTGGGGAATGAGCAGTTCTTC. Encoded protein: CASSLTRALGNEQFF.

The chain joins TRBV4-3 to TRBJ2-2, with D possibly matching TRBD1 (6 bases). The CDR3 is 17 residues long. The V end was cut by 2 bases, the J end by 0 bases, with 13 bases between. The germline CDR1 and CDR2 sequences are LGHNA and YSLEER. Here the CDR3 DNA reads TGCGCCAGCAGCCAACTTAGCGCAGGGGCGAACACCGGGGAGCTGTTTTTT. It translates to CASSQLSAGANTGELFF.

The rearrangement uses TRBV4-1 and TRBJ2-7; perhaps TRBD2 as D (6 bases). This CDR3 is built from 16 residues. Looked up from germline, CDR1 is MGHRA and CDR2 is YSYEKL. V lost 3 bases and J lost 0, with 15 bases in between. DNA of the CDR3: TGCGCCAGCAGCCAGGTATGGACGGGGGACTCCTACGAGCAGTACTTC. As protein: CASSQVWTGDSYEQYF.

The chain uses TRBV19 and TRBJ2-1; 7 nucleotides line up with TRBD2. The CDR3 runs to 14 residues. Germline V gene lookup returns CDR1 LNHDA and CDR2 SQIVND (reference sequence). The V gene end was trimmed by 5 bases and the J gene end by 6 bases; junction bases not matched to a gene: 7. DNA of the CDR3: TGTGCCAGTAGTCATGCGGGAGTGGGCAATGAGCAGTTCTTC. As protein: CASSHAGVGNEQFF.

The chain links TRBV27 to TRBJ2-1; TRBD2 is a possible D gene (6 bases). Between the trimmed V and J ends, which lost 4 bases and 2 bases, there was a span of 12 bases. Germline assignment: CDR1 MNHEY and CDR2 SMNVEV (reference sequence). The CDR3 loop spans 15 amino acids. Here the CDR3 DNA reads TGTGCCAGCAGTTGGAGGGGCACCCCCTACAATGAGCAGTTCTTC. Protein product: CASSWRGTPYNEQFF.

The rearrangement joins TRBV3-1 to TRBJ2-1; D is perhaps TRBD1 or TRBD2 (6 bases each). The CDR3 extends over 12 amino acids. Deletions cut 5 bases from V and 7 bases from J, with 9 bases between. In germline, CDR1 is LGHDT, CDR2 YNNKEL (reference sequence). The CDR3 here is CASSSGANEQFF. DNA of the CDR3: TGTGCCAGCAGCTCGGGGGCGAATGAGCAGTTCTTC.

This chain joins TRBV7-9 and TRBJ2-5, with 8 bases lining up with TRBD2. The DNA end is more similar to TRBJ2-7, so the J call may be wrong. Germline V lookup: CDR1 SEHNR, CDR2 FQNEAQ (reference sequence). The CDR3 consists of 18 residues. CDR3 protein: CASSLGASGLHETYEQYF. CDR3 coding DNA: TGTGCCAGCAGCTTAGGAGCTAGCGGGCTCCATGAAACTTACGAGCAGTACTTC.

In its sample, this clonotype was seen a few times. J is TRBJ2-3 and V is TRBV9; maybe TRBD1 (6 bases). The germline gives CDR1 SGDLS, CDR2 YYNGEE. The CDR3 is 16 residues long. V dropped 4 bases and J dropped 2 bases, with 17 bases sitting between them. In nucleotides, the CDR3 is TGTGCCAGCAGCCCATCTCCGACAGGATACACAGATACGCAGTATTTT. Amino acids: CASSPSPTGYTDTQYF.

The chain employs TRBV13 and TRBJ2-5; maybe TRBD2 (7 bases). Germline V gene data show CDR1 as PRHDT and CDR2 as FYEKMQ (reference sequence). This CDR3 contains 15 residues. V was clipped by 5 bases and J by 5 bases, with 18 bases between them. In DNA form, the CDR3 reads TGTGCCAGCAGCCCTGTGGGGGGGCCCGGGGAGACCCAGTACTTC. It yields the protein CASSPVGGPGETQYF.